The 27 T cell receptor beta chains listed next were all sequenced from one sample in a study of shared clonotypes between healthy human individuals. Naive CD8 cells were CD45RO-negative, positively selected for CCR7, excluding terminally differentiated effector memory CD45RA+ cells. TCRdb keeps only in-frame clones here, not all; method: immunoSEQ multiplex PCR. This table holds approximately 1.9 million clones, 93% found once. The material sequenced was naive CD8+ T cells from PBMCs. These receptors were obtained from a man between 18 and 35 years old in good health. Some clones in this sample may be carry-over from other donors' samples.

This rearrangement joins TRBV6-6 to TRBJ1-5; no clear D gene. CDR3 length: 14 residues. CDR1 and CDR2 (germline): MNHNY, SVGAGI (reference sequence). The V and J ends lost 2 bases and 4 bases respectively, with 9 bases between them. The CDR3 coding sequence is TGTGCCAGCAGTTACGGCCTTCCAAATCAGCCCCAGCATTTT. It specifies CASSYGLPNQPQHF.

In regard to this clone: This sample includes further DNA sequences coding for the same CDR3. The chain uses TRBV5-1 and TRBJ2-1, with 7 nucleotides matching TRBD2. CDR1 SGHRS and CDR2 YFSETQ come from the germline V gene. The V gene end was trimmed by 0 bases and the J gene end by 6 bases; junction bases not matched to a gene: 3. CDR3 length: 14 amino acids. The CDR3 here is CASSLGGLVNEQFF. CDR3 sequence (DNA): TGCGCCAGCAGCTTGGGTGGACTAGTCAATGAGCAGTTCTTC. The variable domain in full, completed from reference TRBV5-1 and TRBJ2-1, reads KAGVTQTPRYLIKTRGQQVTLSCSPISGHRSVSWYQQTPGQGLQFLFEYFSETQRNKGNFPGRFSGRQFSNSRSEMNVSTLELGDSALYLCASSLGGLVNEQFFGPGTRLTVL.

The J gene is TRBJ2-7, the V gene TRBV5-6; 7 nucleotides line up with TRBD1. Trimming removed 2 bases from V and 2 bases from J; junction bases left unmatched: 7. The CDR3 is 15 residues long. Germline CDR1 reads SGHDT; CDR2 reads YYEEEE. CDR3 sequence: CASSFRFGQAYEQYF. The CDR3 DNA reads as TGTGCCAGCAGCTTCAGGTTCGGACAGGCCTACGAGCAGTACTTC.

Points on this clone: This sample includes further DNA sequences coding for the same CDR3. V is TRBV9 and J is TRBJ1-1; 9 bases fit TRBD1. The CDR3 length is 15 residues. Unmatched junction bases numbered 1, after V lost 0 bases and J lost 1 base. Germline assignment: CDR1 SGDLS and CDR2 YYNGEE. CDR3 amino acids: CASSVAGQGNTEAFF. The CDR3 nucleotides are TGTGCCAGCAGCGTAGCGGGACAGGGGAACACTGAAGCTTTCTTT. Full variable domain (outside the CDR3, taken from reference TRBV9 and TRBJ1-1): DSGVTQTPKHLITATGQRVTLRCSPRSGDLSVYWYQQSLDQGLQFLIQYYNGEERAKGNILERFSAQQFPDLHSELNLSSLELGDSALYFCASSVAGQGNTEAFFGQGTRLTVV.

As to this clone: This sample also contains other DNA sequences that code for the same CDR3. This rearrangement joins TRBV15 to TRBJ2-1; TRBD2 agrees at 7 bases. The CDR3 covers 10 residues. Germline V gene data show CDR1 as LNHNV and CDR2 as YYDKDF (reference sequence). Unmatched junction bases numbered 0, after V lost 8 bases and J lost 8 bases. CDR3 DNA sequence: TGTGCCACCGGGGGGGATGAGCAGTTCTTC. Protein: CATGGDEQFF.

The V and J genes are TRBV6-6 and TRBJ2-1, with 13 positions matching TRBD2. The CDR3 covers 16 residues. J was trimmed by 8 bases and V by 4 bases; bases with no gene match: 8. The V gene's germline CDR1 is MNHNY and CDR2 SVGAGI (reference sequence). CDR3 region: CASSFGTSGIKHEQFF. For the CDR3, the DNA is TGTGCCAGCAGTTTCGGGACTAGCGGGATCAAACATGAGCAGTTCTTC.

The V gene is TRBV6-5, the J gene TRBJ1-1; D is uncertain. This CDR3 has 14 amino acids. Trimming stripped 2 bases from V and 4 bases from J, with 11 bases between. Germline CDR1 reads MNHEY; CDR2 reads SVGAGI. As DNA, the CDR3 is TGTGCCAGCAGTTACGATAACGTGGGCACTGAAGCTTTCTTT. Its protein product is CASSYDNVGTEAFF.

The V call is TRBV13, the J call TRBJ2-5; tentative D call: TRBD1 (5 bases). CDR1 PRHDT and CDR2 FYEKMQ come from the germline V gene (reference sequence). The CDR3 covers 13 residues. The V gene lost 6 bases and the J gene lost 4 bases, with 12 bases spanning the gap. The CDR3 nucleotides are TGTGCCAGCAGTAAGGGGCGCGGAGAGACCCAGTACTTC. Translating gives CASSKGRGETQYF.

V is TRBV28 and J is TRBJ1-2, with D unresolved. CDR3 length: 12 residues. The germline V and J ends were trimmed by 7 bases and 7 bases, with 13 bases remaining between them. The germline gives CDR1 MDHEN, CDR2 SYDVKM. CDR3 sequence reads: CASIKGIGGYTF. Here the CDR3 DNA reads TGTGCCAGCATTAAGGGTATAGGTGGCTACACCTTC.

This clone appeared a single time. The chain employs TRBV7-6 and TRBJ2-1; 7 bases map to TRBD2. Unmatched junction bases numbered 5, after V lost 1 base and J lost 8 bases. Germline-derived CDR1 and CDR2 are SGHVS and FNYEAQ. This CDR3 has 14 amino acids. The CDR3 bases are TGTGCCAGCAGCTTAGGGACTAGTATCCATGAGCAGTTCTTC. It specifies CASSLGTSIHEQFF.

This chain connects TRBV30 to TRBJ1-1; D not resolved. Trimming cost V 2 bases and J 3 bases, with 16 bases left between them. From germline, CDR1 is GTSNPN and CDR2 SVGIG (reference sequence). The CDR3 spans 15 residues. CDR3 loop: CAWSTGLWEDTEAFF. The CDR3 DNA reads TGTGCCTGGAGTACCGGACTGTGGGAGGACACTGAAGCTTTCTTT.

V gene TRBV7-9 combines with J gene TRBJ1-1; D is unresolved. CDR3 length equals 11 residues. Germline V gene lookup returns CDR1 SEHNR and CDR2 FQNEAQ (reference sequence). Trimming left V 8 bases short and J 1 base short, with 5 bases between. Here the CDR3 reads CASYSNTEAFF. CDR3 nucleotides: TGTGCCAGCTACTCGAACACTGAAGCTTTCTTT.

The gene calls are TRBV11-2 and TRBJ1-4; no definite D call. Germline V CDR1 and CDR2: SGHAT, FQNNGV. The CDR3 covers 16 residues. Trimming pared 4 bases from V and 7 bases from J, leaving 19 bases between. This chain's CDR3 is CASSYFTVGLPEKLFF. DNA of the CDR3: TGTGCCAGCAGCTACTTTACTGTAGGCCTACCTGAAAAACTGTTTTTT.

Written as DNA, the CDR3 is TGTGCCAGCAGCTTATCCGGAGGGAGGGAAAAACTGTTTTTT. As protein: CASSLSGGREKLFF. The genes are TRBV7-8 and TRBJ1-4; D remains unclear. Per germline, CDR1 SGHVS and CDR2 FQNEAQ. The CDR3 runs to 14 residues. Trimming shortened V by 2 bases and J by 8 bases, and 12 bases separated the two germline ends. Together with reference TRBV7-8 and TRBJ1-4, the CDR3 gives the full variable domain: GAGVSQSPRYKVAKRGQDVALRCDPISGHVSLFWYQQALGQGPEFLTYFQNEAQLDKSGLPSDRFFAERPEGSVSTLKIQRTQQEDSAVYLCASSLSGGREKLFFGSGTQLSVL.

The chain has TRBV5-1 and TRBJ1-5; possibly TRBD1 for D (5 bases). Per germline, CDR1 SGHRS and CDR2 YFSETQ. This CDR3 has 15 amino acids. Between the trimmed V and J ends, which lost 0 bases and 3 bases, there was a span of 10 bases. CDR3 residues: CASSLAGGPNQPQHF. DNA of the CDR3: TGCGCCAGCAGCTTGGCCGGGGGACCCAATCAGCCCCAGCATTTT.

The chain links TRBV19 to TRBJ2-7, with D possibly being TRBD2 (5 bases). The CDR3 runs to 15 residues. Trimming stripped 4 bases from V and 3 bases from J, with 16 bases between. The germline V gene has CDR1 LNHDA and CDR2 SQIVND (reference sequence). CDR3 coding DNA: TGTGCCAGTAGTAGGACTCTCTCCTCCTACTACGAGCAGTACTTC. It specifies CASSRTLSSYYEQYF.

Concerning this clone itself: Other DNA sequences within the sample encode an identical CDR3. The rearrangement joins TRBV5-6 to TRBJ1-5; D gene unclear. CDR3 length: 13 residues. The V and J ends lost 0 bases and 5 bases respectively, with 6 bases between them. CDR1 is SGHDT and CDR2 is YYEEEE in the germline V gene. The DNA of the CDR3 is TGTGCCAGCAGCTTGGGCGGATATCAGCCCCAGCATTTT. It translates to CASSLGGYQPQHF.

This chain joins TRBV9 and TRBJ1-1; D remains ambiguous. The V end lost 2 bases, the J end lost 6 bases, and 11 bases lay between the germline ends. This CDR3 is built from 13 residues. Germline CDR1 is SGDLS and CDR2 is YYNGEE. The CDR3, as DNA: TGTGCCAGCAGCGTCTCTAGGACGGCTGAAGCTTTCTTT. Amino acid sequence: CASSVSRTAEAFF. The full variable domain, in which reference TRBV9 and TRBJ1-1 provide the parts outside the CDR3, is DSGVTQTPKHLITATGQRVTLRCSPRSGDLSVYWYQQSLDQGLQFLIQYYNGEERAKGNILERFSAQQFPDLHSELNLSSLELGDSALYFCASSVSRTAEAFFGQGTRLTVV.

Here the CDR3 reads CASSLRSGRSYNEQFF. Here the CDR3 DNA reads TGTGCCAGCAGCTTAAGGAGCGGGAGATCCTACAATGAGCAGTTCTTC. The V and J genes are TRBV7-7 and TRBJ2-1, with 8 bases aligning to TRBD2. In germline, CDR1 is SSHAT, CDR2 FNYEAQ (reference sequence). CDR3 length: 16 residues. J was trimmed by 1 base and V by 2 bases; bases with no gene match: 4.

This clone was found once. This chain connects TRBV7-8 to TRBJ2-3; D perhaps matches TRBD2 (5 bases). The CDR3 loop spans 15 amino acids. Germline assignment: CDR1 SGHVS and CDR2 FQNEAQ. V was trimmed by 4 bases and J by 0 bases, leaving 11 bases between them. DNA of the CDR3: TGTGCCAGCAGCTACCGGACTCGGAGCACAGATACGCAGTATTTT. Residues: CASSYRTRSTDTQYF.

CDR3 nucleotides: TGTGCCACCAGGCGGACCCCGGCAGCCCAAGAGACCCAGTACTTC. Its protein product is CATRRTPAAQETQYF. J is TRBJ2-5 and V is TRBV15; D unresolved. The germline gives CDR1 LNHNV, CDR2 YYDKDF (reference sequence). The CDR3 totals 15 residues. V was trimmed by 6 bases and J by 1 base, leaving 15 bases between them.

CDR3 sequence (DNA): TGCGCCAGCAGCCAAGATCTAGGGGAGACACCGGAGGTCCACGAGCAGTACTTC. Residues: CASSQDLGETPEVHEQYF. The J gene is TRBJ2-7, the V gene TRBV4-1; D possibly matches TRBD1 or TRBD2 (5 bases each). This CDR3 comprises 18 residues. Germline CDR1 is MGHRA and CDR2 is YSYEKL. V lost 0 bases and J lost 5, with 23 bases in between.

V and J are TRBV9 and TRBJ2-3, with 12 nucleotides matching TRBD2. The CDR3 is made up of 15 amino acids. CDR1 is SGDLS and CDR2 is YYNGEE in the germline V gene. V was clipped by 4 bases and J by 6 bases; unmatched bases: 6. CDR3 sequence: CASSSSGRASDTQYF. CDR3 DNA: TGTGCCAGCAGCTCTAGCGGGAGGGCCAGTGATACGCAGTATTTT.

The rearrangement links TRBV6-6 to TRBJ2-1; 10 bases map to TRBD1. The germline CDR1 and CDR2 sequences are MNHNY and SVGAGI (reference sequence). V was clipped by 5 bases and J by 9 bases; unmatched bases: 7. The CDR3 length is 14 residues. The CDR3 here is CASSPDRGEGEQFF. DNA for the CDR3: TGTGCCAGCAGTCCGGACAGGGGGGAGGGTGAGCAGTTCTTC.

The chain joins TRBV29-1 to TRBJ2-7; D may be TRBD2 (6 bases). The CDR3 is 12 amino acids. Per the germline V gene, CDR1 is SQVTM and CDR2 is ANQGSEA. The V and J ends lost 6 bases and 6 bases respectively, with 15 bases between them. CDR3 nucleotide sequence: TGCAGCGTCTGGGGCGGGAACCTCGAGCAGTACTTC. Protein: CSVWGGNLEQYF.

The chain carries TRBV27 and TRBJ2-1, with 7 nucleotides matching TRBD2. The CDR3 loop spans 16 amino acids. V shed 7 bases and J 7 bases; nucleotides not matched to a gene: 16. Looked up from germline, CDR1 is MNHEY and CDR2 is SMNVEV (reference sequence). Here the CDR3 reads CASKSGPGGSVNEQFF. DNA for the CDR3: TGTGCCAGCAAATCAGGTCCGGGCGGGAGTGTGAATGAGCAGTTCTTC.

This clone was seen only once. The chain links TRBV6-5 to TRBJ2-3; D might be TRBD2 (6 bases). This CDR3 has 14 residues. The germline gives CDR1 MNHEY, CDR2 SVGAGI. Trimming shortened V by 4 bases and J by 2 bases, and 10 bases separated the two germline ends. CDR3 bases: TGTGCCAGCAGTTCTACTAGCTACACAGATACGCAGTATTTT. This gives the protein CASSSTSYTDTQYF.